One T cell receptor beta chain is described in this entry. This receptor's antigen is unknown. No base qualities exist here, and no much larger clone lies one base off it. These data are taken from a study of OX40 agonist ivuxolimab in advanced cancers. Turning to the overall study: Ivuxolimab was an agonistic, fully human IgG2 monoclonal antibody directed against OX40 (CD134), a costimulatory receptor. Intravenous ivuxolimab was administered to patients every 2 weeks at six dose levels: 0.01, 0.1, 0.3, 1.5, 3 and 10 mg/kg. Of the approximately 50 dose-escalation patients, hepatocellular carcinoma was present in about 20, melanoma in approximately 15, renal cell carcinoma in 9 and head and neck cancer in 9. In the dose-escalation cohort, roughly 82% of patients were male, and the mean age was roughly 60 years with a range of roughly 20 to 80. Patients were allowed to have had prior anti-PD-1, anti-PD-L1 or anti-CTLA-4 therapy, and around 43% of the dose-escalation patients had been treated with checkpoint inhibitors. Partial responses were achieved by three dose-escalation patients, of whom one had hepatocellular carcinoma and two had cutaneous melanoma. The point of sequencing TCRbeta in the periphery was to test whether ivuxolimab changed TCR sequence diversity and drove clonal T-cell expansion. The paper reports the monotherapy dose-escalation portion (N = 52 patients) of the phase I ivuxolimab trial. What the work shows at the level of the full study, not this receptor alone: Clonal expansion of both CD4+ and CD8+ blood T cells was observed from baseline to week 6 at doses 0.1 to 3.0 mg/kg. After ivuxolimab, more expanded clones were found on average in CD8+ T cells than in CD4+ T cells. The antigen specificity of the peripheral T cells that underwent clonal expansion was not determined. Low levels of normalized T-cell clonal expansion were also seen in some nonresponding patients. In the 0.1-3.0 mg/kg groups, partial responders were among the patients with the lowest normalized peripheral clonal expansion, particularly in CD8+ T cells.

Patients with autoimmune disease history or receiving systemic immunosuppression were excluded from the trial. Peripheral blood for TCR sequencing was drawn from every dose cohort at baseline, at cycle 4 day 1 and at cycle 7 day 1. The samples were drawn from a first-in-human, open-label, multicenter phase I dose-escalation trial of ivuxolimab. Adults with locally advanced or metastatic melanoma, renal cell, hepatocellular, or head and neck squamous cell carcinoma were enrolled in the trial. Before TCR sequencing, CD4+ and CD8+ T cells were separately sorted from peripheral blood. A distance of 6 bases separates the germline ends of V and J, which lose 2 bases and 7 bases respectively. According to the germline V gene (reference sequence), CDR1 reads MNHNY and CDR2 reads SVGAGI. There are 12 amino acids in the CDR3, from cysteine to phenylalanine inclusive. Only the CDR3 DNA stays, 36 bases, in frame from base 1.

To sequence the TCRbeta CDR3 region, genomic DNA was isolated from the sorted cells. The immunoSEQ Assay was used to sequence the TCRbeta CDR3 regions. TCRdb provides this immuneACCESS table in a form limited to in-frame rearrangements. Some clones are lacking; in checked studies, under half of them reflect an unresolved V gene, and why the rest are absent is not known. The sample table contains 78,000 or so clones; only one count was recorded for roughly nine tenths of them. The ten largest clones add up to around 0.4% of the sample. The rearrangement joined TRBV6-6 to TRBJ1-5; a confident D gene designation cannot be given. The sequence was collected from an adult with an advanced solid tumor such as melanoma, head and neck, liver or kidney cancer. The starting material was CD4+ or CD8+ T cells sorted from blood, obtained in a trial of the OX40 agonist ivuxolimab. CDR3 reads: CASSYAAQPQHF. The sequenced DNA: TGTGCCAGCAGTTACGCTGCCCAGCCCCAGCATTTT.